This TCR beta chain was retrieved from a study of control samples from healthy donors and cancer patients. This CDR3 has 12 amino acids. Trimming removed 6 bases at V and 2 bases at J, with 6 bases between. CDR1 and CDR2 from the germline V gene are WSHSY and SAAADI. The repertoire was sequenced with immunoSEQ multiplex PCR; TCRdb's copy has only in-frame clones and lacks some. The table lists about 410,000 clones, 90% of them singletons, with around 6.4% in the top ten. This clone was seen a handful of times. The rearrangement uses TRBV10-2 and TRBJ2-3; possibly TRBD1 for D (5 bases). The sequenced sample consisted of PBMCs. This receptor was identified in a man aged 40-55 years with head and neck cancer. The CDR3 loop is CASRGDTDTQYF. CDR3 nucleotide sequence: TGCGCCAGCAGAGGGGACACAGATACGCAGTATTTT.